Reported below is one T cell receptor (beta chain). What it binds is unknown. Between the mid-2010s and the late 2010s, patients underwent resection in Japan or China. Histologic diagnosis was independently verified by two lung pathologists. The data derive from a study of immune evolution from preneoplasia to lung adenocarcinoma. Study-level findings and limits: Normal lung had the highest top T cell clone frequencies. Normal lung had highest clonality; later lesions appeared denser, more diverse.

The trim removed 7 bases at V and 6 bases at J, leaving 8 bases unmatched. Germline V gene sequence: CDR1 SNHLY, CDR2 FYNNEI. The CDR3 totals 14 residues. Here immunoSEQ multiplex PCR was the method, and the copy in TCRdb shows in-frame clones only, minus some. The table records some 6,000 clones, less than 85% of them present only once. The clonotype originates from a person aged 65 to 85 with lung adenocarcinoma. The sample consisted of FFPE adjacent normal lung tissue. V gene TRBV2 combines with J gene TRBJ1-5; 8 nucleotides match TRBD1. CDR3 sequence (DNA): TGTGCCAGCAATTGGCAGGGGGCCGGTCAGCCCCAGCATTTT. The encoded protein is CASNWQGAGQPQHF.